This entry is about one T cell receptor beta chain. This record comes from a study of technical replicates of blood from a few donors. The table came from immunoSEQ multiplex PCR; TCRdb's copy has only in-frame clones and leaves some out. The table has roughly 80,000 clones, around 89% seen once. Input material: T cells isolated from PBMCs. The origin of this receptor is a human donor in good health.

The chain's CDR3 is CASTLAGGQPTGELFF. The CDR3 coding sequence is TGTGCCAGCACGCTAGCGGGAGGCCAGCCTACCGGGGAGCTGTTTTTT. The chain combines TRBV9 with TRBJ2-2; TRBD2 matches at 11 bases. Per the germline V gene, CDR1 is SGDLS and CDR2 is YYNGEE. CDR3 length equals 16 residues. Trimming cost V 6 bases and J 5 bases; bases outside gene matches: 9.